This entry concerns a single T cell receptor beta chain. Its antigen remains unidentified. Included as multiple sclerosis controls were treatment-naive patients who had stable or active relapsing-remitting disease. Both CD4+ and CD8+ T cells were negatively isolated, and TEMRA cells underwent FACS enrichment. CDR3 length equals 20 residues. Germline CDR1 and CDR2: DFQATT and SNEGSKA (reference sequence). Deletions cut 2 bases from V and 0 bases from J, with 28 bases between. This sample is drawn from a study of CD8 T cells in Susac syndrome. Study-wide results and limits: It was acknowledged in the study that the number of individuals who were included in its TCR sequencing and HLA analysis was relatively small.

RNA totalling about 0.5 to 1 ug underwent reverse transcription with random hexamers. TCR beta CDR3 was amplified by immunoSEQ multiplex PCR. This amplification extended across 54 Vbeta and 13 Jbeta segments. TCRdb redid the calling of the immunoSEQ multiplex PCR reads with MiXCR, one entry per CDR3 protein. The sample lists 300,000 to 350,000 distinct CDR3 sequences, roughly nine tenths seen once, with more than 0.06% in the top ten. The chain couples TRBV20-1 to TRBJ1-2; D is possibly TRBD1 (6 bases). This clonotype was obtained from a human donor with multiple sclerosis. Sequenced input: CD4+ T cells from PBMCs. CDR3 protein: CSARIHGKRGSLLTNYGYTF. The CDR3 DNA is TGCAGTGCTAGAATCCACGGGAAAAGGGGGTCTTTACTTACTAACTATGGCTACACCTTC.